This TCR beta chain was recorded in a study of spatial heterogeneity in lung cancer. V dropped 6 bases and J dropped 6; count of bases not matched to a gene: 14. Germline V gene lookup returns CDR1 PRHDT and CDR2 FYEKMQ (reference sequence). This CDR3 has 15 amino acids. For this clonotype: Antigen unknown.

Time point defined: sample taken at primary tumor resection. Findings and limits, study-wide: Tracking of tumor mutation counts was seen in expanded intratumoral alpha and beta TCR counts.

From the 5' RACE reads, TCRdb called clonotypes with MiXCR, one entry per CDR3 protein. This sample carries 100,000 or so distinct CDR3 sequences, 4.4% of them seen once, and the ten largest clones take 21%. The V and J genes are TRBV13 and TRBJ2-7; 7 bases map to TRBD2. The sequence was obtained from a male donor with early-stage non-small cell lung cancer. The sample was lung tumor tissue, taken at surgery. CDR3 sequence: CASSYARDYTSEQYF. The CDR3 nucleotides read TGTGCCAGCAGTTACGCCCGGGACTACACCTCCGAGCAGTACTTC.